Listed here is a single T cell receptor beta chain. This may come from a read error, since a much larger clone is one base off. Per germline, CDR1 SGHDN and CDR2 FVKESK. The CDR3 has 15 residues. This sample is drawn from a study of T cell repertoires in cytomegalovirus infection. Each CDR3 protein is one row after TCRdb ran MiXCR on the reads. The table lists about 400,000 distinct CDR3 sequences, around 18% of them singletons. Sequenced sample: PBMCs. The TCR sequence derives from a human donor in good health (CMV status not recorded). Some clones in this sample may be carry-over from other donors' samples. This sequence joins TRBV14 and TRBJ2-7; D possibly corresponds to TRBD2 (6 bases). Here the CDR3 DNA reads TGTGCCAGCAGCCAATTGCCGGGAGCTACCTACGGGCAGTACTTC. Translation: CASSQLPGATYGQYF.